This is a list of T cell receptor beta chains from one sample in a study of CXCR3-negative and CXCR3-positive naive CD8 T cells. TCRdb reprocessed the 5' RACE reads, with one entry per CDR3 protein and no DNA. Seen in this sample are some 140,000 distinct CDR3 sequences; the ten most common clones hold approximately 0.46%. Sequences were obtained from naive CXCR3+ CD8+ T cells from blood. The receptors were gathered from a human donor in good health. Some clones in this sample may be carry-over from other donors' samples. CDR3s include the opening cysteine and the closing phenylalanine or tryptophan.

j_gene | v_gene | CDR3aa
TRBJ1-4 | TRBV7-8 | CASSFKGPWEKLFF
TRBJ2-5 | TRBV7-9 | CASSAGIVQGFQETQYF
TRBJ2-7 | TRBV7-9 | CASSLGGPAYEQYF
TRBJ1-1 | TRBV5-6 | CASSQTNDREAFF
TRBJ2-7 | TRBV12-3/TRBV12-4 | CASSWGGKYEQYF
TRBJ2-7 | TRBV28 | CASSPLRDRAHEQYF
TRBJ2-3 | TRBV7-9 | CASRTGSTDTQYF
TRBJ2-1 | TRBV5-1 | CASSGGLPHNEQFF
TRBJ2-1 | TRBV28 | CASSLINPYNEQFF
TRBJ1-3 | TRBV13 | CASSSSQARANTIYF
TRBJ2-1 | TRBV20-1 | CSAREPPNEQFF
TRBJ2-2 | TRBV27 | CASSPGSNTGELFF
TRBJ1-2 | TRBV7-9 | CASTLSGSAAIPNYGYTF
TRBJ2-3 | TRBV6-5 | CASSYLGTTDTQYF
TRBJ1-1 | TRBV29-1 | CSVRGTALGVNTEAFF
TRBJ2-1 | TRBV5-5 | CASSAPGLSSYNEQFF
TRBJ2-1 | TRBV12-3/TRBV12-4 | CASSLEPPSSYNEQFF
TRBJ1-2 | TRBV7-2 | CASSLEAGRIDGYTF
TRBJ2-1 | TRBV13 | CASSLRPTDEQFF
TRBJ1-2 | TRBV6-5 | CASSYSGTNYGYTF
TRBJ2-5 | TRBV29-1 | CSVVLGGGQETQYF
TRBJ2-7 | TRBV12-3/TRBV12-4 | CASSLAHYYEQYF
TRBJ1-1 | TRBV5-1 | CASSSLGYLNTEAFF
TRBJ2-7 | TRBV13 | CASSPGGLAEGSSYEQYF
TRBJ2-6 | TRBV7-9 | CARKTLTGANVLTF
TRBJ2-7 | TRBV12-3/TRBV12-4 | CASLDRAEYEQYF
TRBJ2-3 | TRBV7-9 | CASSLITGASTDTQYF
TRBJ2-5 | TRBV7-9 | CATKGWGETQYF
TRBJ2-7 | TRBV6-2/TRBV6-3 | CASSYGGTHGYF
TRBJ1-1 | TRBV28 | CASSRTGKNTEAFF
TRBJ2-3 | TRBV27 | CASASGTSGGLSTDTQYF
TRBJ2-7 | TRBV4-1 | CASSQDQAAYEQYF
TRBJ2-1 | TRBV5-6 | CASGDTYNEQFF
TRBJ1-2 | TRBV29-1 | CSVYVAGEGWGYTF
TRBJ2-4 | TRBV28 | CASSALRDPSNIQYF
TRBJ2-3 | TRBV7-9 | CASCRTGDSTDTQYF
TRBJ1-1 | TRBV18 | CASSLLDREWGNTEAFF
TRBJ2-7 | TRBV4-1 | CASSQGPGTDTYEQYF
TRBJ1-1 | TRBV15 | CATRADRNTEAFF
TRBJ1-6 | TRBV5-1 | CASSSLGGRGNSPLHF
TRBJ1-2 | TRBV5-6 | CASSPGQVPPHYGYTF